This TCR beta chain was identified during a study of cytomegalovirus exposure and HLA in healthy donors. About the study: In an earlier analysis, around 100 million unique TCR beta sequences were found from approximately 170 million T cells. General study points: It was in a later analysis that TCR association rates were seen to vary by HLA locus, highest for DRB1 and lowest for HLA-C. When the data were analyzed later, several of the most significant clusters appeared to be linked to common viral pathogens. Analysis performed later found under 20,000 TCR beta sequences associated with HLA alleles at 0.05 false discovery rate.

This clone was observed a few times. The antigen remains undetermined. This CDR3 has 19 amino acids. The V gene end was trimmed by 7 bases and the J gene end by 4 bases; junction bases not matched to a gene: 15. The germline CDR1 and CDR2 sequences are SGHRS and YFSETQ. PCR was performed using 60 Vbeta and 13 Jbeta primers. Clones were sequenced by immunoSEQ multiplex PCR, and TCRdb holds only the in-frame ones, with some missing. The sample includes about 120,000 clones, 9% to 10% of them seen just once. The receptor was isolated from a man aged 30-40 years in good health and CMV-seronegative. V is TRBV5-1 and J is TRBJ2-2, with TRBD2 matching 14 bases. The sample taken for sequencing was PBMCs. The CDR3 spells CASGQSGTSGSWGTGELFF. The CDR3 region has the DNA TGCGCCAGCGGACAATCCGGGACTAGCGGGAGTTGGGGCACCGGGGAGCTGTTTTTT.